This record looks at one T cell receptor (beta chain) sequence and its context. The CDR3 extends over 13 amino acids. CDR1 and CDR2 (germline): MNHEY, SMNVEV (reference sequence). V was cut by 0 bases and J by 5 bases, with 5 bases left in between. The source of the sample is a study of blood T cell repertoires in COVID-19. Across the whole study: Researchers got acute and convalescent COVID-19 samples from the United States, Italy and Spain. Nucleic acid was either cDNA or gDNA, and it came from T cells, B-cell-depleted T cells, or PBMCs.

Here immunoSEQ multiplex PCR was the method, and the copy in TCRdb shows in-frame clones only, minus some. This table has hundreds of thousands of clones, about nine tenths appearing once. Sequences were obtained from peripheral blood. The TCR comes from a man aged 18 to 29 with active or convalescent COVID-19. The chain couples TRBV27 to TRBJ1-5, with D unclear. CDR3 protein: CASSLSLYQPQHF. In nucleotides, the CDR3 is TGTGCCAGCAGTTTATCCCTATATCAGCCCCAGCATTTT.